This TCR beta chain is drawn from a study of tumor-infiltrating lymphocytes in primary liver carcinoma. General observations from the study: Since sampling was bulk and unsorted, CD4+ and CD8+ repertoires were not compared. Researchers found tumor-adjacent and tumor-blood pairs overlapped less than tumor region pairs.

Concerning this clonotype: Its antigen is currently unknown. At one end, the junction sequence differs from germline, possibly due to a read error.

The CDR3 runs 14 residues. Germline V gene data show CDR1 as ENHRY and CDR2 as SYGVKD. Unsorted whole blood served as the source of blood RNA, and germline DNA was extracted as well. Using a constant-region primer together with ProtoScript II reverse transcriptase, TCR beta cDNA was made from about 500 ng of total RNA. Generation of the TCR beta libraries relied on three nested multiplex PCR rounds using slightly modified ARM-PCR. Running 10 cycles apiece, the first two PCR rounds relied on TRBV1-TRBV30 forward primers together with a C-beta reverse primer. TCRdb fed the multiplex PCR reads into MiXCR, producing one record per CDR3 protein. The profile shows about 330,000 distinct CDR3 sequences, approximately 65% of them singletons.

The sample consisted of peripheral blood. The chain has TRBV10-3 and TRBJ1-1; the D gene is possibly TRBD1 (6 bases). The TCR sequence derives from a man between 40 and 49 years old with primary liver carcinoma and hepatitis B virus infection. This CDR3 is CAISESTGGTEASF. In DNA form, the CDR3 reads TGTGCCATCAGTGAGTCGACTGGGGGCACTGAAGCCTCCTTT.